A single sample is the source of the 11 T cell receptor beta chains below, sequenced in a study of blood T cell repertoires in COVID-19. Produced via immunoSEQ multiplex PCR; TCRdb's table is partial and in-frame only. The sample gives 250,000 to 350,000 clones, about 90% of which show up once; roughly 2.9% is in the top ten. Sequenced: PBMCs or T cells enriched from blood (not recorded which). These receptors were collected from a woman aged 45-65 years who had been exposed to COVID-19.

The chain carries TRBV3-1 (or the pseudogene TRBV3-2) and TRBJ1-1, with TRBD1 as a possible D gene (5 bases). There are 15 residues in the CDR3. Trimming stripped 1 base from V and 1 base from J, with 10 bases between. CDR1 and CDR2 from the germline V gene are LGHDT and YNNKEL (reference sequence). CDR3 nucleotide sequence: TGTGCCAGCAGCCAAGGTCCGACAGAGAACACTGAAGCTTTCTTT. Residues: CASSQGPTENTEAFF.

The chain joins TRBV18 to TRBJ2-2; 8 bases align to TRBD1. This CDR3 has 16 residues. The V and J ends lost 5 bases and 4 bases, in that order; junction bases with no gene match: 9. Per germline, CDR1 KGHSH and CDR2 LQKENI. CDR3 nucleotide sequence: TGTGCCAGCTCATCACTCACAGGGGGAGTCACCGGGGAGCTGTTTTTT. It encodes CASSSLTGGVTGELFF.

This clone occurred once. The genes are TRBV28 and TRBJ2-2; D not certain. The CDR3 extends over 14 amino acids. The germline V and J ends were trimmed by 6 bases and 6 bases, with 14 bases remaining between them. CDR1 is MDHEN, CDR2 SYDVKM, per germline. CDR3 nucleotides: TGTGCCAGCAGAGCAGGTCTCGGTGCCGGGGAGCTGTTTTTT. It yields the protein CASRAGLGAGELFF. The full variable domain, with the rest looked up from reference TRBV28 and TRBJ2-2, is DVKVTQSSRYLVKRTGEKVFLECVQDMDHENMFWYRQDPGLGLRLIYFSYDVKMKEKGDIPEGYSVSREKKERFSLILESASTNQTSMYLCASRAGLGAGELFFGEGSRLTVL.

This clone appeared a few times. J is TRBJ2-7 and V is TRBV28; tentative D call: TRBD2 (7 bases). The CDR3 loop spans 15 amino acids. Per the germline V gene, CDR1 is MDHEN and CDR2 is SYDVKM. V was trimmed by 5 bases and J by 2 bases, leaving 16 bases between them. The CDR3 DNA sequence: TGTGCCAGCAGTCGCTCGGGGGGCAGCGCCTACGAGCAGTACTTC. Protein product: CASSRSGGSAYEQYF.

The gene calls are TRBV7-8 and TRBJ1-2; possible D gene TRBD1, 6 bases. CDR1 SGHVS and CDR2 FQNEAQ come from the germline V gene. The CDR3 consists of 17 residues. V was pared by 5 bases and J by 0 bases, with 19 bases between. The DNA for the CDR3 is TGTGCCAGCAGCCCTCCGCGGACAGTTTTCACTAACTATGGCTACACCTTC. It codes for CASSPPRTVFTNYGYTF.

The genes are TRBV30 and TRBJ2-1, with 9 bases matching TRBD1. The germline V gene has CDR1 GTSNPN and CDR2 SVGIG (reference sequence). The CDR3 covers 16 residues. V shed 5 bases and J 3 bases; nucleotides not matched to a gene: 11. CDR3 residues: CAWRKTGTGSYNEQFF. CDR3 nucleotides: TGTGCCTGGCGTAAAACCGGGACAGGGAGCTACAATGAGCAGTTCTTC.

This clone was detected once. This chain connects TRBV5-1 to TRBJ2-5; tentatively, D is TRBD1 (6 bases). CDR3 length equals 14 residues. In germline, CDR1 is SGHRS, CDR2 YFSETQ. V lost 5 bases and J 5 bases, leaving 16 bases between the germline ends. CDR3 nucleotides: TGCGCCAGCAGTCAAAGCAACAGGGAGGAGACCCAGTACTTC. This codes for CASSQSNREETQYF.

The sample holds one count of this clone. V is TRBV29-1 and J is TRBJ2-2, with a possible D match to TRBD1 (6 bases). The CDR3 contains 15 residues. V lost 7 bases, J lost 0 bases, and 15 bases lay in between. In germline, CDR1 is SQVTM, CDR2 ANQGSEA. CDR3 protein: CSAATGTTNTGELFF. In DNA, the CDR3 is TGCAGCGCTGCCACCGGGACAACGAACACCGGGGAGCTGTTTTTT.

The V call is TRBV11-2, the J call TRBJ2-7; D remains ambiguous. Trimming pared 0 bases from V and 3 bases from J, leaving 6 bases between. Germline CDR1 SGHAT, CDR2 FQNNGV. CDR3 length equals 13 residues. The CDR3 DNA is TGTGCCAGCAGCTTAGAATTGCGCTACGAGCAGTACTTC. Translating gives CASSLELRYEQYF. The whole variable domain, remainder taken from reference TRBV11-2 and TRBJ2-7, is EAGVAQSPRYKIIEKRQSVAFWCNPISGHATLYWYQQILGQGPKLLIQFQNNGVVDDSQLPKDRFSAERLKGVDSTLKIQPAKLEDSAVYLCASSLELRYEQYFGPGTRLTVT.

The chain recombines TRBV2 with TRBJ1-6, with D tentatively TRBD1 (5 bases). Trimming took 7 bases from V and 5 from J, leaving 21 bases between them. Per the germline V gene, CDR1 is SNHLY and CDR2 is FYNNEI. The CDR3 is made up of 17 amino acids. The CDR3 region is CASTRRRGGLNNSPLHF. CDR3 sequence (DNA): TGTGCCAGCACTAGAAGGAGGGGTGGTCTAAATAATTCACCCCTCCACTTT.

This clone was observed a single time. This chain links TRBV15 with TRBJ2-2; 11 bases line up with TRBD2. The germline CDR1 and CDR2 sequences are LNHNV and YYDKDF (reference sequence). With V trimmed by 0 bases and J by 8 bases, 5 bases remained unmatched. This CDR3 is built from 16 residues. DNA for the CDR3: TGTGCCACCAGCAGAGATTCTAGCGGGGGGCTAGGGGAGCTGTTTTTT. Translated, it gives CATSRDSSGGLGELFF.